The T cell receptor beta chain described here comes from a study of blood T cell repertoires in COVID-19. Study information: Sources were T cells, B-cell-depleted T cells, or PBMCs; the material itself was cDNA or gDNA.

J lost 1 base, V lost 5 bases, and 8 bases had no gene match. This CDR3 contains 16 residues. Germline CDR1 is MNHEY and CDR2 is SMNVEV (reference sequence). Assay: immunoSEQ multiplex PCR; the TCRdb copy retains only in-frame clones and omits some. The sample holds around 300,000 clones, roughly nine tenths seen once. What was sequenced was PBMCs or T cells enriched from blood (not recorded which). The chain combines TRBV27 with TRBJ2-7, with 10 bases matching TRBD2. The receptor's source is a woman between 40 and 55 years old who had recovered from COVID-19. The CDR3 nucleotides are TGTGCCAGCAGTCTAGCGGGAGAGGTTCGGTCCTACGAGCAGTACTTC. This codes for CASSLAGEVRSYEQYF.